Following are 11 T cell receptor beta chains from one sample sequenced in a study of blood T cell repertoires in COVID-19. Libraries were prepared by immunoSEQ multiplex PCR; TCRdb keeps only in-frame clonotypes and omits some of them. The sample yields around 130,000 clones, roughly four fifths seen once. The material sequenced was peripheral blood. These receptors were obtained from a human donor in a cohort sampled during active COVID-19.

The V and J genes are TRBV3-1 (or the pseudogene TRBV3-2) and TRBJ1-3; D remains ambiguous. The germline V gene encodes CDR1 LGHDT and CDR2 YNNKEL (reference sequence). Trimming took off 8 bases at V and 0 bases at J, with 11 bases between the two ends. CDR3 size: 14 residues. The CDR3 region has the DNA TGTGCCAGCGCTGAACGGAGCTCTGGAAACACCATATATTTT. Protein product: CASAERSSGNTIYF.

This chain links TRBV4-2 with TRBJ2-2; 8 bases align to TRBD2. CDR3 size: 18 residues. The germline CDR1 and CDR2 sequences are LGHNA and YNFKEQ. After removal of 0 bases from V and 6 bases from J, the junction contained 12 bases not matched to a gene. CDR3 in amino acids: CASSQELGREGPPGELFF. CDR3 sequence (DNA): TGTGCCAGCAGCCAAGAGCTGGGACGGGAGGGCCCTCCCGGGGAGCTGTTTTTT.

This chain joins TRBV3-1 (or the pseudogene TRBV3-2) and TRBJ1-1; D might be TRBD1 (6 bases). This CDR3 is 16 amino acids long. Germline CDR1 reads LGHDT; CDR2 reads YNNKEL (reference sequence). V was trimmed by 0 bases and J by 1 base, leaving 12 bases between them. As DNA, the CDR3 is TGTGCCAGCAGCCAAGAGCGGGGGGGGGCGAACACTGAAGCTTTCTTT. It encodes CASSQERGGANTEAFF.

This clone was counted a few times. The gene calls are TRBV27 and TRBJ1-6, with 10 bases lining up with TRBD1. The germline CDR1 and CDR2 sequences are MNHEY and SMNVEV (reference sequence). This CDR3 is 17 amino acids long. After removal of 2 bases from V and 6 bases from J, the junction contained 7 bases not matched to a gene. CDR3 DNA: TGTGCCAGCAGTTTAGAGTTCGGACAGGGGGGTAATTCACCCCTCCACTTT. This gives the protein CASSLEFGQGGNSPLHF.

V is TRBV2 and J is TRBJ2-7; 9 nucleotides agree with TRBD2. Trimming at V came to 7 bases and at J to 6 bases, leaving 10 bases not matched to a gene. This CDR3 contains 14 residues. Germline loops: CDR1 SNHLY, CDR2 FYNNEI. Here the CDR3 reads CASIYSGSSREQYF. The CDR3 nucleotides are TGTGCCAGCATATATAGCGGGAGTAGCCGCGAGCAGTACTTC.

In regard to this clone: Other nucleotide sequences in the sample specify the same CDR3. The CDR3 protein is CASSIRGSNQPQHF. CDR3 bases: TGTGCCAGTAGTATCAGGGGGAGCAATCAGCCCCAGCATTTT. This chain links TRBV19 with TRBJ1-5; TRBD1 aligns across 7 bases. With 3 bases clipped from V and 1 base from J, the junction kept 0 bases outside the gene matches. The length of the CDR3 is 14 residues. CDR1 and CDR2 from the germline V gene are LNHDA and SQIVND (reference sequence). The variable domain in full, completed from reference TRBV19 and TRBJ1-5, reads DGGITQSPKYLFRKEGQNVTLSCEQNLNHDAMYWYRQDPGQGLRLIYYSQIVNDFQKGDIAEGYSVSREKKESFPLTVTSAQKNPTAFYLCASSIRGSNQPQHFGDGTRLSIL.

This clone has a single count. V and J are TRBV30 and TRBJ1-2; 7 positions agree with TRBD1. Germline assignment: CDR1 GTSNPN and CDR2 SVGIG (reference sequence). V lost 3 bases and J lost 1; bases outside the gene matches: 8. This CDR3 is 15 amino acids long. The CDR3 region is CAWRAGTASNYGYTF. The CDR3 nucleotides are TGTGCCTGGAGAGCCGGGACAGCGAGTAACTATGGCTACACCTTC.

The chain couples TRBV6-6 to TRBJ1-1, with 10 bases matching TRBD1. Germline CDR1 is MNHNY and CDR2 is SVGAGI (reference sequence). The CDR3 covers 14 residues. With V trimmed by 6 bases and J by 10 bases, 11 bases remained unmatched. CDR3 loop: CASRTGTGVLSAFF. CDR3 coding DNA: TGTGCCAGCAGAACCGGGACAGGGGTCCTGTCAGCTTTCTTT.

This chain links TRBV7-2 with TRBJ2-5, with D possibly TRBD1 on 6 matching bases. Germline V lookup: CDR1 SGHTA, CDR2 FQGNSA. The CDR3 spans 18 residues. Trimming shortened V by 2 bases and J by 1 base, and 20 bases separated the two germline ends. Written as DNA, the CDR3 is TGTGCCAGCAGCTTATCGTGGGGATCAGGGGAGTCCCAAGAGACCCAGTACTTC. Amino acids: CASSLSWGSGESQETQYF.

The chain combines TRBV19 with TRBJ2-3, with 8 bases aligning to TRBD2. CDR1 and CDR2 (germline): LNHDA, SQIVND (reference sequence). The CDR3 length is 15 residues. Trimming removed 3 bases from V and 3 bases from J; junction bases left unmatched: 5. The CDR3 region has the DNA TGTGCCAGTAGTATTAGCGGGGAGGGGACAGATACGCAGTATTTT. Translated, it gives CASSISGEGTDTQYF. The full variable domain, rest sourced from reference TRBV19 and TRBJ2-3, is DGGITQSPKYLFRKEGQNVTLSCEQNLNHDAMYWYRQDPGQGLRLIYYSQIVNDFQKGDIAEGYSVSREKKESFPLTVTSAQKNPTAFYLCASSISGEGTDTQYFGPGTRLTVL.

The chain is built from TRBV27 and TRBJ1-2, with 9 bases aligning to TRBD1. The V and J ends lost 6 bases and 5 bases, in that order; junction bases with no gene match: 4. The CDR3 has 13 amino acids. Germline V lookup: CDR1 MNHEY, CDR2 SMNVEV (reference sequence). This CDR3 is CASSRQGEYGYTF. The CDR3 DNA reads as TGTGCCAGCAGCCGACAGGGGGAATATGGCTACACCTTC.